This record concerns one T cell receptor (beta chain) sequence. The antigen is not known. The CDR3 consists of 14 residues. Per germline, CDR1 SGHNT and CDR2 YYREEE (reference sequence). J lost 4 bases, V lost 5 bases, and 6 bases had no gene match. Expressed TCRB transcripts were sequenced after all isolated RNA was converted to cDNA. The method was immunoSEQ multiplex PCR; TCRdb's version includes in-frame clones alone and lacks a portion of them. Here the sample spans hundreds of thousands of clones, about 14% being singletons. The sample originates from a study of beta chain features in type 1 diabetes. Study information: There was similarity between patients and healthy donors in age, gender and cell yields.

Points from the study as a whole: Across all four CD4+ subsets, people with type 1 diabetes showed modestly shorter TCRB CDR3s. Reads derived from cDNA could over-represent cells showing high TCR expression. Naive, central memory and regulatory TCRB repertoires appeared more similar among patients than healthy donors. Type 1 diabetes patients had VDJ junctions that carried fewer insertions and more deletions.

This sequence originates from a man younger than 35 with type 1 diabetes. The material sequenced was naive CD4+ T cells from blood. This chain connects TRBV5-4 to TRBJ2-7, with 10 bases matching TRBD1. The CDR3 DNA sequence: TGTGCCAGCAGTCCCCGGGACAGGGGTTACGAGCAGTACTTC. Translated: CASSPRDRGYEQYF.